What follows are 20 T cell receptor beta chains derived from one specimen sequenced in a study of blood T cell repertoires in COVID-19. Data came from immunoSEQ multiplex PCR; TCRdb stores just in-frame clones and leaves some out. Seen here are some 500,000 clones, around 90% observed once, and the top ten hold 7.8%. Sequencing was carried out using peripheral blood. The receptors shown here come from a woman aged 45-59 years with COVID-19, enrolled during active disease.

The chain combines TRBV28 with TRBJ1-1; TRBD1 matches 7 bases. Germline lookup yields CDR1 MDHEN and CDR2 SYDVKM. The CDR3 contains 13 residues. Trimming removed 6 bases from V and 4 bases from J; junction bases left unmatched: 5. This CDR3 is CASSAQGTTEAFF. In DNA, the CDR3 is TGTGCCAGCAGCGCACAGGGGACCACTGAAGCTTTCTTT.

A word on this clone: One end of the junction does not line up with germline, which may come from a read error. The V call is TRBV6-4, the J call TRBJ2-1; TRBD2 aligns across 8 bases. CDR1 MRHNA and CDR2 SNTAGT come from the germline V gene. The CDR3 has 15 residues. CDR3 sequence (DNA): TGTGCCAGCACCCCTGACGGGGGGGCCTTCAATGGGCAGTTCTTC. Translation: CASTPDGGAFNGQFF.

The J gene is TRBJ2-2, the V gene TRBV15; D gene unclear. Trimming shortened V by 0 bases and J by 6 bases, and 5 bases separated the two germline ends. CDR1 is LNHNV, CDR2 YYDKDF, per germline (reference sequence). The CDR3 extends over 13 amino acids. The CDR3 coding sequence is TGTGCCACCAGCAGAGAGGCGGCCGGGGAGCTGTTTTTT. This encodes CATSREAAGELFF.

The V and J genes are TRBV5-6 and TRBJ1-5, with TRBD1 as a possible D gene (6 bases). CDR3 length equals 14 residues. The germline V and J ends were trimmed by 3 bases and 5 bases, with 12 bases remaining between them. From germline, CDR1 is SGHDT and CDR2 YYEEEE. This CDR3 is CASSSGQSHQPQHF. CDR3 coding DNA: TGTGCCAGCAGCTCCGGACAGTCCCATCAGCCCCAGCATTTT.

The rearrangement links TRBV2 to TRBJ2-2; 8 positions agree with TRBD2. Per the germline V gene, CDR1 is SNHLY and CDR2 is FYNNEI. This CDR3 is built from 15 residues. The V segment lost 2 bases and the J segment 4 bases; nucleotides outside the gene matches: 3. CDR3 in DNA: TGTGCCAGCAGTGAAAGTAGCGGGGTCACCGGGGAGCTGTTTTTT. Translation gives CASSESSGVTGELFF. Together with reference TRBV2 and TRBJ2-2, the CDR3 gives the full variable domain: EPEVTQTPSHQVTQMGQEVILRCVPISNHLYFYWYRQILGQKVEFLVSFYNNEISEKSEIFDDQFSVERPDGSNFTLKIRSTKLEDSAMYFCASSESSGVTGELFFGEGSRLTVL.

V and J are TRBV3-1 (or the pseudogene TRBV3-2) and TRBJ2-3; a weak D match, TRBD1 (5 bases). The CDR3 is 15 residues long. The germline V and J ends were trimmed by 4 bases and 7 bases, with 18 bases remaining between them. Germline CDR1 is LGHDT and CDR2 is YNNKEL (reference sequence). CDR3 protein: CASSLGLPRANTQYF. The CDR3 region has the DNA TGTGCCAGCAGCCTCGGCCTCCCCAGGGCAAATACGCAGTATTTT.

CDR3 nucleotides: TGTGCCAGCAGCTTAGGCCGAGGGGGTAAGAACACTGAAGCTTTCTTT. Its translation: CASSLGRGGKNTEAFF. The chain combines TRBV13 with TRBJ1-1; perhaps TRBD1 as D (6 bases). Germline loops: CDR1 PRHDT, CDR2 FYEKMQ (reference sequence). The ends were cut back, 0 bases at V and 1 base at J, with 12 bases in the middle. The CDR3 consists of 16 residues.

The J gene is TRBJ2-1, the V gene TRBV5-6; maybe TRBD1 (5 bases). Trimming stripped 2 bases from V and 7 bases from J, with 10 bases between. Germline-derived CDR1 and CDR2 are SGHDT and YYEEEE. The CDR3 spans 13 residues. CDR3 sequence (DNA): TGTGCCAGCAGCTTCTTGACAGTTAATGAGCAGTTCTTC. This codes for CASSFLTVNEQFF.

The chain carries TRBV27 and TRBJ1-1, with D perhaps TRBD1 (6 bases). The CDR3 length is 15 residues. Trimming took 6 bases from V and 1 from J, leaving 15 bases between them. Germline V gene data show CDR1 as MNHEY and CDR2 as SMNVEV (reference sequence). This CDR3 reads CASSAYGGANTEAFF. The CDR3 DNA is TGTGCCAGCAGCGCATACGGGGGGGCGAACACTGAAGCTTTCTTT.

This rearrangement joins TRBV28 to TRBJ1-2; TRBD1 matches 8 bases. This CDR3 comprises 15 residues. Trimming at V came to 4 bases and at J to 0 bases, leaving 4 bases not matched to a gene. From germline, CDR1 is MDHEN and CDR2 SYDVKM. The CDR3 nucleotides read TGTGCCAGCAGTTCAGGGGGCGCCTCTAACTATGGCTACACCTTC. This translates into CASSSGGASNYGYTF.

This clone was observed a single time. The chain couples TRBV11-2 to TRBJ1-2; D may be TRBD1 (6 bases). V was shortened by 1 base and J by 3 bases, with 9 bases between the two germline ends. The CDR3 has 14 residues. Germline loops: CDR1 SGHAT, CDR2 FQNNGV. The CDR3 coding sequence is TGTGCCAGCAGCTTAGTGGGGGCAGACTATGGCTACACCTTC. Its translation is CASSLVGADYGYTF.

CDR3 amino acids: CASSFAGLAGVNTYEQYF. The CDR3 DNA reads as TGTGCCAGCAGTTTCGCCGGACTAGCGGGGGTTAATACCTACGAGCAGTACTTC. The gene calls are TRBV28 and TRBJ2-7, with TRBD2 matching 13 bases. Per the germline V gene, CDR1 is MDHEN and CDR2 is SYDVKM. The V and J ends lost 3 bases and 2 bases, in that order; junction bases with no gene match: 10. The length of the CDR3 is 18 residues.

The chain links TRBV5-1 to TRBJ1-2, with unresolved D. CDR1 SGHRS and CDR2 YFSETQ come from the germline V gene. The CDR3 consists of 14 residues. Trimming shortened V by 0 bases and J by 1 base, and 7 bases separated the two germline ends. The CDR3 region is CASSLERFNYGYTF. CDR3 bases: TGCGCCAGCAGCTTGGAGCGCTTTAACTATGGCTACACCTTC. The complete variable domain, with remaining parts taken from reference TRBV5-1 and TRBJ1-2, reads KAGVTQTPRYLIKTRGQQVTLSCSPISGHRSVSWYQQTPGQGLQFLFEYFSETQRNKGNFPGRFSGRQFSNSRSEMNVSTLELGDSALYLCASSLERFNYGYTFGSGTRLTVV.

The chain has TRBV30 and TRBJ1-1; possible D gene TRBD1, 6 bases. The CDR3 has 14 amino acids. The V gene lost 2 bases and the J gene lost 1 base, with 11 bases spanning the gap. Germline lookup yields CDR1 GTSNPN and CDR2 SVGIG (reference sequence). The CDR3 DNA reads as TGTGCCTGGAGTCCAGGGGCCCAGAACACTGAAGCTTTCTTT. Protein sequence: CAWSPGAQNTEAFF.

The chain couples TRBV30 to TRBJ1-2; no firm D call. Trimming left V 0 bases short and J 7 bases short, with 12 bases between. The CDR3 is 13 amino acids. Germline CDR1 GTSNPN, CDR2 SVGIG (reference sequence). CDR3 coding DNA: TGTGCCTGGAGTGTACGACGACTTTTTGGCTACACCTTC. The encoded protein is CAWSVRRLFGYTF.

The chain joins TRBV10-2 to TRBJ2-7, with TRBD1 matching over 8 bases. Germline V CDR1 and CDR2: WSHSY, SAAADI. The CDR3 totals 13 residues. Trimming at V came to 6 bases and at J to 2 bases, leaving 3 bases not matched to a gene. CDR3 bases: TGCGCCAGCAGGGACAGGGACCCCTACGAGCAGTACTTC. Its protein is CASRDRDPYEQYF.

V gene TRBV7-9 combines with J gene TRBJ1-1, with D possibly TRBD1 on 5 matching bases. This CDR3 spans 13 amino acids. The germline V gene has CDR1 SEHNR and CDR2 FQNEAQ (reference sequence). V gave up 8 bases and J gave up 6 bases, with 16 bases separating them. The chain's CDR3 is CASALGGDAEAFF. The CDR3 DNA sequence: TGTGCCAGCGCCCTCGGGGGAGACGCTGAAGCTTTCTTT. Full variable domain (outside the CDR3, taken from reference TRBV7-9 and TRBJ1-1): DTGVSQNPRHKITKRGQNVTFRCDPISEHNRLYWYRQTLGQGPEFLTYFQNEAQLEKSRLLSDRFSAERPKGSFSTLEIQRTEQGDSAMYLCASALGGDAEAFFGQGTRLTVV.

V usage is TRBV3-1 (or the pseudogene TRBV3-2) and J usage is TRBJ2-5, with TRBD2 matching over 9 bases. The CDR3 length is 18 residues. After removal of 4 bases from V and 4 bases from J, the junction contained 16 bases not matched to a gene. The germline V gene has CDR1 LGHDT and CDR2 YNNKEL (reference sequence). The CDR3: CASSPGPPSTSGPETQYF. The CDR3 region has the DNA TGTGCCAGCAGCCCAGGCCCACCGTCCACTAGCGGGCCAGAGACCCAGTACTTC.

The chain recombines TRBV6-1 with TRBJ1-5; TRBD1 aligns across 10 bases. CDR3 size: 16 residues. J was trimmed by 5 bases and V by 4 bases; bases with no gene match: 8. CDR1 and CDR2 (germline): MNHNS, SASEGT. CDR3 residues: CASSGDRGVSHQPQHF. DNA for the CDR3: TGTGCCAGCAGTGGGGACAGGGGAGTAAGTCATCAGCCCCAGCATTTT.

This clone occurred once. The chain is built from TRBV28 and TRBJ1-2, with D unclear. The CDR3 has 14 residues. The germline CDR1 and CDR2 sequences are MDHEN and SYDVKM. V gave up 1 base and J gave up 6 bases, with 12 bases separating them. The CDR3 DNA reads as TGTGCCAGCAGTTTATCCATCTTGGGCGATGGCTACACCTTC. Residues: CASSLSILGDGYTF.